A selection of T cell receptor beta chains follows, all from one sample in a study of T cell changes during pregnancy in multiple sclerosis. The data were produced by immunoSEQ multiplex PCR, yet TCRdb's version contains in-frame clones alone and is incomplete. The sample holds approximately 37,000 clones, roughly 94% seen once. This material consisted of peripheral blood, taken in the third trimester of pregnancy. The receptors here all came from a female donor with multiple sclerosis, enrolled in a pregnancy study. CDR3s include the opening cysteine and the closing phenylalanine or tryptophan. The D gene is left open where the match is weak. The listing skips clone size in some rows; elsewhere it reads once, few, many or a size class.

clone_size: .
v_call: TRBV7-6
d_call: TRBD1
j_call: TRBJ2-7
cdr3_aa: CASSLQIRDRADEQYF
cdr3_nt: TGTGCCAGCAGCTTACAGATCCGGGACAGGGCCGACGAGCAGTACTTC

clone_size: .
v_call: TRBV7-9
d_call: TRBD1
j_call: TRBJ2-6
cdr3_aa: CASSAGQGASGANVLTF
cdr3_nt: TGTGCCAGCAGCGCAGGACAGGGGGCCTCTGGGGCCAACGTCCTGACTTTC

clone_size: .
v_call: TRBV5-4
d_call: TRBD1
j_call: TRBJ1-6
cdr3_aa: CATRTGGGSPLHF
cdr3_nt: TGTGCCACCCGGACAGGGGGTGGCTCACCCCTCCACTTT

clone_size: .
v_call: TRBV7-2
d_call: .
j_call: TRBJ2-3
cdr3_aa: CASSFRGPTDTQYF
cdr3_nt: TGTGCCAGCAGCTTTAGGGGCCCCACAGATACGCAGTATTTT

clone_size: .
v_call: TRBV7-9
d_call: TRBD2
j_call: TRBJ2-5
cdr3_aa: CASKLAGGPIETQYF
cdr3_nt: TGTGCCAGCAAACTAGCGGGGGGGCCGATCGAGACCCAGTACTTC

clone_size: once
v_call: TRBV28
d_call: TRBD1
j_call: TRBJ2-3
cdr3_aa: CASSIPRGHETDTQYF
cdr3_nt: TGTGCCAGCAGTATTCCCAGGGGGCATGAGACAGATACGCAGTATTTT

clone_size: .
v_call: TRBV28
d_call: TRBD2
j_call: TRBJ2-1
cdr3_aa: CASSPNLGTSGHNEQFF
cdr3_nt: TGTGCCAGCAGTCCCAACCTCGGGACTAGCGGACACAATGAGCAGTTCTTC

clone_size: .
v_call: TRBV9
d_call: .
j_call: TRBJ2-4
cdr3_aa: CASSPQVRGNIQYF
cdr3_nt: TGTGCCAGCAGCCCCCAAGTAAGGGGAAACATTCAGTACTTC

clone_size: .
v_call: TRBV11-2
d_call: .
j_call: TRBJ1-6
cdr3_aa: CASSLEGGSYNSPLHF
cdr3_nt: TGTGCCAGCAGCTTAGAAGGGGGATCCTATAATTCACCCCTCCACTTT

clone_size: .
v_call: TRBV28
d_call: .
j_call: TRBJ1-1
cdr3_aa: CASSPTENTEAFF
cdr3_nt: TGTGCCAGCAGTCCGACAGAAAACACTGAAGCTTTCTTT

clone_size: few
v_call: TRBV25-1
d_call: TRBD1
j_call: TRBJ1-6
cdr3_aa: CASSVPGGNSPLHF
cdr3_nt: TGTGCCAGCAGTGTTCCAGGGGGGAATTCACCCCTCCACTTT

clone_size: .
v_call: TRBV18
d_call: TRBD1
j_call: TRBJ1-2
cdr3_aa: CASSLGQGSIYGYTF
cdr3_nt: TGTGCCAGCTCACTAGGACAGGGGAGTATATATGGCTACACCTTC

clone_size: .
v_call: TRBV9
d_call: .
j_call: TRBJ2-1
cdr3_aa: CASSVPGKIVFEQFF
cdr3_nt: TGTGCCAGCAGCGTCCCAGGGAAAATCGTATTTGAGCAGTTCTTC

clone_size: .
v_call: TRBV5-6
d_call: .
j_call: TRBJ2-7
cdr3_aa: CASSLRGAYEQYF
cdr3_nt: TGTGCCAGCAGCTTGCGCGGGGCCTACGAGCAGTACTTC

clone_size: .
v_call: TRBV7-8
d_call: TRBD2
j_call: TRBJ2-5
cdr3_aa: CASSGGGSHGTQYF
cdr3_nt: TGTGCCAGTAGCGGGGGGGGATCTCATGGGACCCAGTACTTC

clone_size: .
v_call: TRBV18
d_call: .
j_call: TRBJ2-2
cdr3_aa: CASSTWSTGELFF
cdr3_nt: TGTGCCAGCTCAACGTGGAGCACCGGGGAGCTGTTTTTT

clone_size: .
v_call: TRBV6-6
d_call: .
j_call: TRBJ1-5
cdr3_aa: CASSYSENQPQHF
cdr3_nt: TGTGCCAGCAGTTACTCGGAGAATCAGCCCCAGCATTTT

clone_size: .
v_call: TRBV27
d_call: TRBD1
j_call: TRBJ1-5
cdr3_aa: CASSPQQGEINQPQHF
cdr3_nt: TGTGCCAGCAGTCCCCAACAGGGGGAGATCAATCAGCCCCAGCATTTT

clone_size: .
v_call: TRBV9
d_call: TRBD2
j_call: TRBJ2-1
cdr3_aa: CASSPRGGLAGQSSYNEQFF
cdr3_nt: TGTGCCAGCAGCCCCAGAGGGGGACTAGCGGGACAGAGCTCCTACAATGAGCAGTTCTTC

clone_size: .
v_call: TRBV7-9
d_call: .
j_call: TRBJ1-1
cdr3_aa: CASSPAVGRNTEAFF
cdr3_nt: TGTGCCAGCAGCCCCGCGGTGGGTCGGAACACTGAAGCTTTCTTT

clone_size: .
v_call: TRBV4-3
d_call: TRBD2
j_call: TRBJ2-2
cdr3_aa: CASSRILAGGIPGELFF
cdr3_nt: TGCGCCAGCAGCCGCATTTTAGCGGGGGGGATCCCCGGGGAGCTGTTTTTT

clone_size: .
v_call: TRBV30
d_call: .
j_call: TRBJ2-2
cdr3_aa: CAWSALAAGSANTGELFF
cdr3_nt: TGTGCCTGGAGTGCTTTAGCGGCGGGTAGCGCGAACACCGGGGAGCTGTTTTTT

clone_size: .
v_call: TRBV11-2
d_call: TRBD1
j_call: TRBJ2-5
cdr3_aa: CASSLGAGTGGLETQYF
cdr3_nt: TGTGCCAGCAGCTTAGGCGCCGGGACAGGGGGTTTGGAGACCCAGTACTTC

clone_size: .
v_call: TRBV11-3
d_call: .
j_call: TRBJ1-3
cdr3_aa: CASSQPGPSGNTIYF
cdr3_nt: TGTGCCAGCAGCCAACCGGGTCCCTCTGGAAACACCATATATTTT

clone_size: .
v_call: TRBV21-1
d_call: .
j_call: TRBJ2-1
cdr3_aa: CASSGQGYNEQFF
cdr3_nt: TGTGCCAGCTCGGGACAGGGCTACAATGAGCAGTTCTTC